Listed below are T cell receptor beta chains from one sample, sequenced in a study of blood T cells in healthy people across ages. TCRdb re-analysed the 5' RACE reads in MiXCR, keeping a single row per CDR3 protein. The repertoire has 650,000 to 800,000 distinct CDR3 sequences, 44% of them found once; the top ten carry around 18%. The sample was blood. These receptors all stem from a man aged 55 to 69 in good health. Both conserved end residues are part of each CDR3. A D gene is named only where the DNA matches it firmly. Some rows mark clone size as missing; the rest say once, few, many or name a class of expanded clone.

D gene	J gene	V gene	clone size	CDR3 DNA	CDR3 protein
TRBD1	TRBJ2-5	TRBV11-2	once	TGTGCCAGCAGCGCCACCTTCGGGCAGGGGGCAGGGGAGACCCAGTACTTC	CASSATFGQGAGETQYF
NA	TRBJ1-6	TRBV4-3	few	TGCGCCAGCAGCCAAGAGTCGAGGCGAAACTCACCCCTCCACTTT	CASSQESRRNSPLHF
NA	TRBJ2-3	TRBV5-1	NA	TGCGCCAGCAGCGTACAGGGAAAGGGCACAGATACGCAGTATTTT	CASSVQGKGTDTQYF
NA	TRBJ1-2	TRBV4-1	many	TGCGCCAGCAGCCCCGCTTCGGCCGGGGGAAGGTATGGCTACACCTTC	CASSPASAGGRYGYTF
NA	TRBJ2-6	TRBV3-1	few	TGTGCCAGCAGCCAAGACGGCCGGGTTGACGGGGCCAACGTCCTGACTTTC	CASSQDGRVDGANVLTF
TRBD2	TRBJ2-3	TRBV27	once	TGTGCCAGCAGTTTAGCGGGGGGATACGGAGGAGATACGCAGTATTTT	CASSLAGGYGGDTQYF
TRBD1	TRBJ1-2	TRBV28	once	TGTGCCAGCGTTTGGACAGGGGGCTCCTATGGCTACACCTTC	CASVWTGGSYGYTF
NA	TRBJ2-4	TRBV5-1	many	TGCGCCAGCAGCTTGTATGCGGGGCCCAAAAACATTCAGTACTTC	CASSLYAGPKNIQYF
TRBD1	TRBJ2-7	TRBV20-1	NA	TGCAGTGCAGGACAGGGTTATTACGAGCAGTACTTC	CSAGQGYYEQYF
NA	TRBJ1-4	TRBV21-1	few	TGTGCCAGCAGCAAAGATCCGGGGGCGAATGAAAAACTGTTTTTT	CASSKDPGANEKLFF
TRBD2	TRBJ2-7	TRBV7-2	many	TGTGCCAGCAGCCCAACTAGCGGGGGTTACGAGCAGTACTTC	CASSPTSGGYEQYF
TRBD1	TRBJ1-6	TRBV20-1	once	TGCAGTGCTAGCGAAGAGACAGGGACCTATAATTCACCCCTCCACTTT	CSASEETGTYNSPLHF
TRBD1	TRBJ1-4	TRBV2	NA	TGTGCCAGCAGGTCCGGGACAGGGGGTGAAAAACTGTTTTTT	CASRSGTGGEKLFF
TRBD1	TRBJ1-5	TRBV9	NA	TGTGCCAGCAGCTCTACCCCAGGGGGCGATCAGCCCCAGCATTTT	CASSSTPGGDQPQHF
NA	TRBJ2-6	TRBV6-1	few	TGTGCCAGCAGTGAAGGGAGCTCTGGGGCCAACGTCCTGACTTTC	CASSEGSSGANVLTF
TRBD2	TRBJ2-3	TRBV9	NA	TGTGCCAGCAGCGTAAGCGGGGCCGGAGATACGCAGTATTTT	CASSVSGAGDTQYF
TRBD1	TRBJ2-7	TRBV20-1	NA	TGCAGTGCCGCGACAGGGTTTCTCGAGCAGTACTTC	CSAATGFLEQYF
NA	TRBJ2-1	TRBV3-1	few	TGTGCCAGCAGCCAAGAGGTGGGGGGGGCCGACCTTTGGAAGCAGTTCTTC	CASSQEVGGADLWKQFF
TRBD2	TRBJ2-1	TRBV29-1	few	TGCAGCGTTGATCTAGCGGGGGGTAATGAGCAGTTCTTC	CSVDLAGGNEQFF
NA	TRBJ2-7	TRBV20-1	few	TGCAGTGCTAGAGATACGGCCTACGAGCAGTACTTC	CSARDTAYEQYF
NA	TRBJ2-7	TRBV5-1	many	TGCGCCAGCAGCTTGTATAACTCCTACGAGCAGTACTTC	CASSLYNSYEQYF
NA	TRBJ1-4	TRBV4-1	few	TGCGCCAGCAGCCAAGCGGCAACTAATGAAAAACTGTTTTTT	CASSQAATNEKLFF
NA	TRBJ1-2	TRBV12-3/TRBV12-4	NA	TGTGCCAGCACCACCTTTCGTGGCACCCACTATGGCTACACCTTC	CASTTFRGTHYGYTF
NA	TRBJ2-2	TRBV5-5	NA	TGTGCCAGCAGCTTGTCGACCGGGGAGCTGTTTTTT	CASSLSTGELFF